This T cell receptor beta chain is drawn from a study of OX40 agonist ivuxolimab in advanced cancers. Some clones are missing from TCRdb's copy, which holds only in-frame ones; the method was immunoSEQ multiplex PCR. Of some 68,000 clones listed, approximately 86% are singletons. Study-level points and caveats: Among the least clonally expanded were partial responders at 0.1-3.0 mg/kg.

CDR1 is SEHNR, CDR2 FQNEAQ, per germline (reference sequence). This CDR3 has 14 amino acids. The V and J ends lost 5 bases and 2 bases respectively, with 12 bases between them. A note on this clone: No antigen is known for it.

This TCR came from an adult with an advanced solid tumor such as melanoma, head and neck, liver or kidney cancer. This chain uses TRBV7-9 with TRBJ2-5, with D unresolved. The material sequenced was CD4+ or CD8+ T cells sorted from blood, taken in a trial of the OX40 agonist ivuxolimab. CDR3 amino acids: CASSPGRVQETQYF. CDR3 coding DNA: TGTGCCAGCAGCCCCGGACGGGTACAAGAGACCCAGTACTTC.